Detailed here is one T cell receptor beta chain. Assay used: immunoSEQ multiplex PCR; TCRdb lists only in-frame clones, some missing. This table has over 250,000 clones, approximately 87% appearing once. The germline V gene has CDR1 KGHSH and CDR2 LQKENI. V lost 3 bases, J lost 3 bases, and 5 bases stayed unmatched. This CDR3 spans 15 amino acids. This entry is derived from a study of blood T cell repertoires in COVID-19. Across the study: Sample material is recorded as cDNA or gDNA derived from T cells, B-cell-depleted T cells, or PBMCs.

This TCR derives from a woman between 45 and 65 years old with acute or convalescent COVID-19. The J gene is TRBJ1-3, the V gene TRBV18; TRBD1 agrees at 7 bases. Sequenced input: peripheral blood. CDR3 protein: CASSPRTGVGNTIYF. CDR3 DNA sequence: TGTGCCAGCTCACCGCGGACAGGTGTTGGAAACACCATATATTTT.